The clone carrying this TCR beta chain was observed a few times. Its antigen is not identified. This CDR3 is 15 amino acids long. After removal of 2 bases from V and 5 bases from J, the junction contained 7 bases not matched to a gene. From germline, CDR1 is SGDLS and CDR2 YYNGEE. Following extraction, RNA underwent reverse transcription to cDNA, which served as the sequencing template. This table comes from immunoSEQ multiplex PCR, and its TCRdb copy is limited to in-frame clones, with some not included. The sample includes about 290,000 clones, over 45% seen only once; the top ten take around 1.7%. This sample was included in a study of CD8+ T cells in alopecia areata. Study overall: Twice daily, treated patients received 5 to 10 mg of oral tofacitinib.

Study-wide results and limits: Lesional tissue from the scalp (especially in alopecia totalis/universalis) showed higher clonality than normal scalp. Mice showed clearer TCR sharing than patients did, a gap that was possibly HLA-related.

Treatment defined: oral pan-JAK inhibitor, 5-10 mg twice daily. Patients with alopecia areata provided lesional scalp punch biopsies as well as peripheral blood. The sequence was obtained from a human donor with alopecia areata. The chain carries TRBV9 and TRBJ1-2; 9 nucleotides agree with TRBD1. The sequencing here drew on CD4+ T cells sorted from blood, taken at week 24, from a patient treated with tofacitinib. CDR3 coding DNA: TGTGCCAGCAGCGTGGACCCAGGACAGGGGTATGGCTACACCTTC. Protein product: CASSVDPGQGYGYTF.